Listed below are T cell receptor beta chains from one sample, sequenced in a study of control samples from healthy donors and cancer patients. This table comes from immunoSEQ multiplex PCR, and its TCRdb copy is limited to in-frame clones, with some not included. The repertoire includes 120,000 or so clones, about 92% of them detected once, and 1.7% sits in the top ten. The sequenced sample consisted of PBMCs. These receptors came from a man in his fifties with head and neck cancer. CDR3s include the opening cysteine and the closing phenylalanine or tryptophan. Fields, in order: D gene, V gene, CDR3 length, clone size, J gene, CDR3 protein, CDR3 DNA. D genes are given only for firm matches. Some rows have no size entry. The others give once, few or many, or a class for an expanded clone.

d_gene: .; v_gene: TRBV29-1; len: 14; abundance: .; j_gene: TRBJ2-1; CDR3aa: CSVIQGYEGNEQFF; CDR3nt: TGCAGCGTAATACAGGGCTACGAGGGCAATGAGCAGTTCTTC
d_gene: TRBD1; v_gene: TRBV6-2/TRBV6-3; len: 15; abundance: .; j_gene: TRBJ2-7; CDR3aa: CASSYGIGGGYEQYF; CDR3nt: TGTGCCAGCAGTTACGGGATAGGGGGCGGTTACGAGCAGTACTTC
d_gene: TRBD1; v_gene: TRBV29-1; len: 19; abundance: .; j_gene: TRBJ1-2; CDR3aa: CSVEGAAGTGGAGDDGYTF; CDR3nt: TGCAGCGTTGAAGGAGCCGCCGGGACAGGGGGCGCCGGGGACGATGGCTACACCTTC
d_gene: .; v_gene: TRBV19; len: 15; abundance: .; j_gene: TRBJ1-6; CDR3aa: CASSIYRRGNSPLHF; CDR3nt: TGTGCCAGTAGTATCTACAGGAGAGGAAATTCACCCCTCCACTTT
d_gene: .; v_gene: TRBV12-3/TRBV12-4; len: 13; abundance: .; j_gene: TRBJ1-1; CDR3aa: CASLRSDGTEAFF; CDR3nt: TGTGCCAGTCTTAGGAGCGATGGCACTGAAGCTTTCTTT
d_gene: TRBD2; v_gene: TRBV28; len: 15; abundance: .; j_gene: TRBJ2-1; CDR3aa: CASSKLAGSYNEQFF; CDR3nt: TGTGCCAGCAGCAAACTAGCGGGGTCCTACAATGAGCAGTTCTTC
d_gene: TRBD1; v_gene: TRBV7-9; len: 12; abundance: .; j_gene: TRBJ1-2; CDR3aa: CASSRDRGGYTF; CDR3nt: TGTGCCAGCAGCCGGGACAGGGGAGGCTACACCTTC
d_gene: .; v_gene: TRBV12-5; len: 13; abundance: .; j_gene: TRBJ1-2; CDR3aa: CASGLGGDYGYTF; CDR3nt: TGTGCTAGTGGTTTGGGGGGTGACTATGGCTACACCTTC
d_gene: TRBD2; v_gene: TRBV10-3; len: 15; abundance: .; j_gene: TRBJ2-1; CDR3aa: CAIRGTSDSYNEQFF; CDR3nt: TGTGCCATCAGGGGGACTAGCGACTCATACAATGAGCAGTTCTTC
d_gene: .; v_gene: TRBV19; len: 15; abundance: .; j_gene: TRBJ1-2; CDR3aa: CASSTGGAINYGYTF; CDR3nt: TGTGCCAGTAGTACCGGGGGGGCTATTAACTATGGCTACACCTTC
d_gene: .; v_gene: TRBV5-1; len: 15; abundance: .; j_gene: TRBJ1-1; CDR3aa: CASSLRTERNTEAFF; CDR3nt: TGCGCCAGCAGCTTACGGACCGAAAGGAACACTGAAGCTTTCTTT
d_gene: .; v_gene: TRBV7-2; len: 13; abundance: .; j_gene: TRBJ1-1; CDR3aa: CASSFSENTEAFF; CDR3nt: TGTGCCAGCAGCTTTTCGGAGAACACTGAAGCTTTCTTT
d_gene: .; v_gene: TRBV4-2; len: 21; abundance: .; j_gene: TRBJ1-3; CDR3aa: CASSQEGDPGLHQSSGNTIYF; CDR3nt: TGTGCCAGCAGCCAAGAAGGGGACCCAGGACTCCATCAGAGCTCTGGAAACACCATATATTTT
d_gene: .; v_gene: TRBV21-1; len: 14; abundance: .; j_gene: TRBJ1-3; CDR3aa: CASSSRSTGNTIYF; CDR3nt: TGTGCCAGCAGCTCACGATCCACTGGAAACACCATATATTTT
d_gene: .; v_gene: TRBV6-5; len: 15; abundance: .; j_gene: TRBJ1-1; CDR3aa: CASTSRPTGNTEAFF; CDR3nt: TGTGCCAGCACGTCTCGGCCTACGGGGAACACTGAAGCTTTCTTT
d_gene: TRBD1; v_gene: TRBV4-3; len: 13; abundance: .; j_gene: TRBJ2-7; CDR3aa: CASSQGQGDEQYF; CDR3nt: TGCGCCAGCAGCCAGGGACAGGGGGACGAGCAGTACTTC
d_gene: .; v_gene: TRBV11-2; len: 16; abundance: .; j_gene: TRBJ2-7; CDR3aa: CASSISRAGANYEQYF; CDR3nt: TGTGCCAGCAGCATTTCTAGGGCAGGGGCGAACTACGAGCAGTACTTC
d_gene: .; v_gene: TRBV24-1; len: 17; abundance: .; j_gene: TRBJ1-1; CDR3aa: CATSDPSSTGGKGAAFF; CDR3nt: TGTGCCACCAGTGATCCATCCTCGACAGGAGGTAAGGGTGCAGCTTTCTTT
d_gene: .; v_gene: TRBV13; len: 15; abundance: .; j_gene: TRBJ2-6; CDR3aa: CASFPPGTGANVLTF; CDR3nt: TGTGCCAGCTTCCCCCCAGGGACTGGGGCCAACGTCCTGACTTTC
d_gene: .; v_gene: TRBV6-5; len: 12; abundance: .; j_gene: TRBJ2-7; CDR3aa: CASSSHRARQYF; CDR3nt: TGTGCCAGCAGCTCGCACAGGGCAAGGCAGTACTTC
d_gene: .; v_gene: TRBV5-4; len: 13; abundance: few; j_gene: TRBJ2-7; CDR3aa: CASSAGVSYEQYF; CDR3nt: TGTGCCAGCAGCGCTGGGGTCTCCTACGAGCAGTACTTC
d_gene: .; v_gene: TRBV5-1; len: 13; abundance: .; j_gene: TRBJ2-7; CDR3aa: CASSLVSSYEQYF; CDR3nt: TGCGCCAGCAGCTTAGTCTCCTCCTACGAGCAGTACTTC
d_gene: TRBD2; v_gene: TRBV2; len: 14; abundance: .; j_gene: TRBJ2-3; CDR3aa: CASSSSGFSDTQYF; CDR3nt: TGTGCCAGCAGTTCTAGCGGGTTTTCAGATACGCAGTATTTT
d_gene: TRBD2; v_gene: TRBV27; len: 14; abundance: .; j_gene: TRBJ2-1; CDR3aa: CASSVPGTSTEQFF; CDR3nt: TGTGCCAGCAGTGTTCCCGGGACTAGCACTGAGCAGTTCTTC
d_gene: TRBD1; v_gene: TRBV27; len: 14; abundance: .; j_gene: TRBJ2-2; CDR3aa: CASSSLQGFGELFF; CDR3nt: TGTGCCAGCAGTTCCCTACAGGGGTTCGGGGAGCTGTTTTTT
d_gene: .; v_gene: TRBV28; len: 16; abundance: once; j_gene: TRBJ1-5; CDR3aa: CASSLRLQSLGEPQHF; CDR3nt: TGTGCCAGCAGTTTACGCCTTCAGAGTTTAGGGGAGCCCCAGCATTTT
d_gene: .; v_gene: TRBV18; len: 15; abundance: .; j_gene: TRBJ2-7; CDR3aa: CASSPQGLPLDEQYF; CDR3nt: TGTGCCAGCTCACCACAGGGCCTGCCATTAGACGAGCAGTACTTC
d_gene: TRBD1; v_gene: TRBV2; len: 19; abundance: once; j_gene: TRBJ1-6; CDR3aa: CASTEKPRTGQGRDSPLHF; CDR3nt: TGTGCCAGCACTGAAAAGCCTCGGACGGGACAGGGACGCGATTCACCCCTCCACTTT
d_gene: .; v_gene: TRBV18; len: 14; abundance: .; j_gene: TRBJ2-2; CDR3aa: CASSPFSTTGELFF; CDR3nt: TGTGCCAGCTCACCATTCTCTACCACCGGGGAGCTGTTTTTT
d_gene: .; v_gene: TRBV30; len: 13; abundance: .; j_gene: TRBJ1-1; CDR3aa: CAWKPGQLSRAFF; CDR3nt: TGTGCCTGGAAGCCGGGCCAACTATCTCGGGCTTTCTTT
d_gene: TRBD2; v_gene: TRBV12-5; len: 17; abundance: .; j_gene: TRBJ2-3; CDR3aa: CASGLDRLAGTTDTQYF; CDR3nt: TGTGCTAGTGGTTTGGACCGACTAGCGGGGACCACAGATACGCAGTATTTT
d_gene: .; v_gene: TRBV7-9; len: 13; abundance: .; j_gene: TRBJ1-5; CDR3aa: CASSQGVGAVLRF; CDR3nt: TGTGCCAGCAGTCAGGGTGTCGGGGCAGTCCTGCGTTTT
d_gene: .; v_gene: TRBV9; len: 15; abundance: .; j_gene: TRBJ2-2; CDR3aa: CASSVESGMIGELFF; CDR3nt: TGTGCCAGCAGCGTAGAATCTGGCATGATCGGGGAGCTGTTTTTT
d_gene: .; v_gene: TRBV2; len: 14; abundance: .; j_gene: TRBJ1-5; CDR3aa: CASSSDRMDQPQHF; CDR3nt: TGTGCCAGCAGTTCCGACAGAATGGATCAGCCCCAGCATTTT
d_gene: TRBD2; v_gene: TRBV7-8; len: 15; abundance: .; j_gene: TRBJ2-3; CDR3aa: CASSRAGGGTDTQYF; CDR3nt: TGTGCCAGCAGCCGAGCGGGGGGGGGAACAGATACGCAGTATTTT
d_gene: TRBD1; v_gene: TRBV7-8; len: 13; abundance: .; j_gene: TRBJ2-7; CDR3aa: CASSRDSSYEQYF; CDR3nt: TGTGCCAGCAGCCGGGACAGCTCCTACGAGCAGTACTTC
d_gene: TRBD1; v_gene: TRBV6-2/TRBV6-3; len: 15; abundance: .; j_gene: TRBJ1-6; CDR3aa: CASSSGTGSNSPLHF; CDR3nt: TGTGCCAGCAGTTCCGGGACAGGGAGCAATTCACCCCTCCACTTT
d_gene: .; v_gene: TRBV29-1; len: 13; abundance: .; j_gene: TRBJ1-2; CDR3aa: CSVDSASLYGYTF; CDR3nt: TGCAGCGTTGACAGTGCGTCATTATATGGCTACACCTTC
d_gene: TRBD2; v_gene: TRBV6-5; len: 13; abundance: .; j_gene: TRBJ2-1; CDR3aa: CATKRGVYNEQFF; CDR3nt: TGTGCCACTAAGCGGGGGGTCTACAATGAGCAGTTCTTC
d_gene: TRBD1; v_gene: TRBV5-3; len: 15; abundance: .; j_gene: TRBJ1-1; CDR3aa: CARSLFRDRGAEAFF; CDR3nt: TGTGCCAGAAGCTTGTTCCGGGACAGGGGCGCTGAAGCTTTCTTT
d_gene: TRBD1; v_gene: TRBV7-8; len: 17; abundance: .; j_gene: TRBJ1-5; CDR3aa: CASSLEFRGKAYQPQHF; CDR3nt: TGTGCCAGCAGCTTGGAATTCAGGGGGAAAGCCTATCAGCCCCAGCATTTT
d_gene: .; v_gene: TRBV6-5; len: 14; abundance: .; j_gene: TRBJ1-5; CDR3aa: CASSSGPYNQPQHF; CDR3nt: TGTGCCAGCAGTTCGGGTCCTTACAATCAGCCCCAGCATTTT
d_gene: TRBD1; v_gene: TRBV7-9; len: 14; abundance: .; j_gene: TRBJ2-1; CDR3aa: CASSLSGQGNEQFF; CDR3nt: TGTGCCAGCAGCTTATCGGGACAGGGCAATGAGCAGTTCTTC
d_gene: TRBD2; v_gene: TRBV5-1; len: 15; abundance: .; j_gene: TRBJ2-5; CDR3aa: CASSLKRGGRETQYF; CDR3nt: TGCGCCAGCAGCTTGAAGCGGGGGGGCCGAGAGACCCAGTACTTC
d_gene: .; v_gene: TRBV11-1; len: 16; abundance: once; j_gene: TRBJ2-3; CDR3aa: CASSLGGTHSTDTQYF; CDR3nt: TGTGCCAGCAGCTTAGGTGGGACTCACAGCACAGATACGCAGTATTTT
d_gene: TRBD2; v_gene: TRBV30; len: 13; abundance: .; j_gene: TRBJ2-1; CDR3aa: CAATSGGYNEQFF; CDR3nt: TGTGCCGCCACTAGCGGGGGTTACAATGAGCAGTTCTTC
d_gene: .; v_gene: TRBV9; len: 15; abundance: .; j_gene: TRBJ2-5; CDR3aa: CASSAETGRWETQYF; CDR3nt: TGTGCCAGCAGCGCCGAGACGGGGAGGTGGGAGACCCAGTACTTC
d_gene: .; v_gene: TRBV7-2; len: 14; abundance: .; j_gene: TRBJ1-1; CDR3aa: CASRTGTLNTEAFF; CDR3nt: TGTGCCAGCAGGACCGGGACACTTAACACTGAAGCTTTCTTT
d_gene: TRBD2; v_gene: TRBV27; len: 21; abundance: .; j_gene: TRBJ2-2; CDR3aa: CASSLKGPPLAGGPNTGELFF; CDR3nt: TGTGCCAGCAGTTTAAAGGGTCCTCCTTTAGCGGGGGGCCCCAACACCGGGGAGCTGTTTTTT
d_gene: .; v_gene: TRBV10-1; len: 21; abundance: .; j_gene: TRBJ1-1; CDR3aa: CASPRTQARPKAIIMNTEAFF; CDR3nt: TGCGCCAGCCCAAGGACCCAAGCACGACCCAAGGCCATAATCATGAACACTGAAGCTTTCTTT
d_gene: TRBD2; v_gene: TRBV5-6; len: 14; abundance: .; j_gene: TRBJ2-3; CDR3aa: CASRLAGGTDTQYF; CDR3nt: TGTGCCAGCAGACTAGCGGGGGGGACAGATACGCAGTATTTT
d_gene: TRBD1; v_gene: TRBV6-1; len: 16; abundance: .; j_gene: TRBJ1-6; CDR3aa: CASSELSWDSQSPLHF; CDR3nt: TGTGCCAGCAGTGAACTCTCTTGGGACAGCCAGTCACCCCTCCACTTT
d_gene: .; v_gene: TRBV30; len: 17; abundance: .; j_gene: TRBJ2-7; CDR3aa: CAWSSVGARTFAYEQYF; CDR3nt: TGTGCCTGGAGTTCTGTAGGCGCCAGGACTTTCGCCTACGAGCAGTACTTC
d_gene: .; v_gene: TRBV4-1; len: 16; abundance: .; j_gene: TRBJ1-4; CDR3aa: CASSQEFGRSNEKLFF; CDR3nt: TGCGCCAGCAGCCAAGAGTTCGGCAGGAGTAATGAAAAACTGTTTTTT
d_gene: .; v_gene: TRBV28; len: 14; abundance: .; j_gene: TRBJ2-7; CDR3aa: CASSRSGYPYEQYF; CDR3nt: TGTGCCAGCAGCCGCTCGGGGTACCCGTACGAGCAGTACTTC
d_gene: .; v_gene: TRBV12-3/TRBV12-4; len: 13; abundance: .; j_gene: TRBJ2-1; CDR3aa: CASRGAQLNEQFF; CDR3nt: TGTGCCAGCAGGGGGGCCCAACTTAATGAGCAGTTCTTC
d_gene: TRBD2; v_gene: TRBV28; len: 18; abundance: .; j_gene: TRBJ2-3; CDR3aa: CASSTQGRGAYSEDTQYF; CDR3nt: TGTGCCAGCAGTACACAAGGGCGGGGGGCCTATTCAGAAGATACGCAGTATTTT